This is a list of T cell receptor beta chains from one sample in a study of cytomegalovirus exposure and HLA in healthy donors. TCRdb's table, derived via immunoSEQ multiplex PCR, lists solely in-frame clones and lacks some. The repertoire includes about 91,000 clones, 69% of them detected once, and 1.2% sits in the top ten. Sequencing was carried out using PBMCs. The receptors derive from a female donor in good health and CMV-seronegative. CDR3s include the opening cysteine and the closing phenylalanine or tryptophan. Fields, in order: clone size, J gene, D gene, V gene, CDR3 DNA, CDR3 protein. The D gene is left open where the match is weak. Clone size is given for some rows only: seen once, a few or many times, or a class if the clone is expanded.

size: -
J: TRBJ2-1
D: TRBD1
V: TRBV28
DNA: TGTGCCAGCAGCCCGGCCGGGACAGGGGGAGGGCGTGAGCAGTTCTTC
CDR3: CASSPAGTGGGREQFF

size: few
J: TRBJ1-5
D: TRBD1
V: TRBV28
DNA: TGTGCCAGCAGTCTCGGGACAGTTGGCGATCAGCCCCAGCATTTT
CDR3: CASSLGTVGDQPQHF

size: -
J: TRBJ2-6
D: -
V: TRBV5-6
DNA: TGTGCCAGCAGTCGGGGCTCTGGGGCCAACGTCCTGACTTTC
CDR3: CASSRGSGANVLTF

size: -
J: TRBJ1-2
D: -
V: TRBV5-1
DNA: TGCGCCAGCAGCTCCCAGGGTCAAGCTAACTATGGCTACACCTTC
CDR3: CASSSQGQANYGYTF

size: -
J: TRBJ2-1
D: TRBD1
V: TRBV11-2
DNA: TGTGCCAGCAGCTTAGGGACAGGGGCCAGTGAGCAGTTCTTC
CDR3: CASSLGTGASEQFF

size: -
J: TRBJ2-7
D: TRBD2
V: TRBV13
DNA: TGTGCCAGCAGCTTATCAGCGGGAGGGGTTCGATCCTACGAGCAGTACTTC
CDR3: CASSLSAGGVRSYEQYF

size: -
J: TRBJ1-1
D: -
V: TRBV5-1
DNA: TGCGCCAGCAGCGGATCCTCAGGGGACCACACTGAAGCTTTCTTT
CDR3: CASSGSSGDHTEAFF

size: -
J: TRBJ2-3
D: -
V: TRBV15
DNA: TGTGCCACCAGCAGGCGAGGCGCAGATACGCAGTATTTT
CDR3: CATSRRGADTQYF

size: -
J: TRBJ1-1
D: -
V: TRBV6-1
DNA: TGTGCCGGAAGGGTCGGGAGCACTGAAGCTTTCTTT
CDR3: CAGRVGSTEAFF

size: -
J: TRBJ1-4
D: -
V: TRBV28
DNA: TGTGCCACCTCCCGAGTGGGGGCGGATGAAAAACTGTTTTTT
CDR3: CATSRVGADEKLFF

size: few
J: TRBJ1-1
D: TRBD1
V: TRBV11-3
DNA: TGTGCCAGCAGCTCTCCGACAGGGCTGAACACTGAAGCTTTCTTT
CDR3: CASSSPTGLNTEAFF

size: few
J: TRBJ1-1
D: -
V: TRBV7-2
DNA: TGTGCCAGCATTTATTCTCAGGGTTCGAGGACTGAAGCTTTCTTT
CDR3: CASIYSQGSRTEAFF

size: -
J: TRBJ2-1
D: TRBD2
V: TRBV27
DNA: TGTGCCAGCAGCCCCATAGCGGGGCCCCCCAATGAGCAGTTCTTC
CDR3: CASSPIAGPPNEQFF

size: -
J: TRBJ1-3
D: -
V: TRBV7-9
DNA: TGTGCCAGCAGCTTCTTACCAACTGACTCTGGAAACACCATATATTTT
CDR3: CASSFLPTDSGNTIYF

size: -
J: TRBJ2-7
D: TRBD2
V: TRBV5-6
DNA: TGTGCCAGCAGCGCCGCTAGCGGGAGCTCCTACGAGCAGTACTTC
CDR3: CASSAASGSSYEQYF

size: medium-sized
J: TRBJ1-1
D: -
V: TRBV6-1
DNA: TGTGCCAGCAGTGGCAATTGGAGAGGTGCTGAAGCTTTCTTT
CDR3: CASSGNWRGAEAFF

size: -
J: TRBJ1-5
D: -
V: TRBV30
DNA: TGTGCCTGGAGTCTCGAGAGGAACAATCAGCCCCAGCATTTT
CDR3: CAWSLERNNQPQHF

size: -
J: TRBJ2-3
D: TRBD2
V: TRBV7-8
DNA: TGTGCCAGCAGCTTAGGGGGGAGGGCCATAGATACGCAGTATTTT
CDR3: CASSLGGRAIDTQYF

size: -
J: TRBJ2-2
D: -
V: TRBV7-9
DNA: TGTGCCAGCAGCACACAAGGAGACTCGGGGGAGCTGTTTTTT
CDR3: CASSTQGDSGELFF

size: once
J: TRBJ2-1
D: -
V: TRBV2
DNA: TGTGCCAGCCTAGCGACAGTCTCCAATGAGCAGTTCTTC
CDR3: CASLATVSNEQFF

size: -
J: TRBJ1-2
D: -
V: TRBV11-2
DNA: TGTGCCAGCAGCTGGGAACAGGGTTCTGGCTACACCTTC
CDR3: CASSWEQGSGYTF

size: -
J: TRBJ1-3
D: -
V: TRBV12-5
DNA: TGTGCTAGTGCCCCGCCGAGGCCAGGGGTGCTTTCTGGAAACACCATATATTTT
CDR3: CASAPPRPGVLSGNTIYF

size: -
J: TRBJ2-7
D: -
V: TRBV6-5
DNA: TGTGCCAGCAGTTACGGGGCAGGGTCGCGAGAGCAGTACTTC
CDR3: CASSYGAGSREQYF

size: -
J: TRBJ1-4
D: -
V: TRBV7-6
DNA: TGTGCCAGCACCGGGGGGCAGACCCCTAATGAAAAACTGTTTTTT
CDR3: CASTGGQTPNEKLFF

size: -
J: TRBJ2-5
D: -
V: TRBV2
DNA: TGTGCCAGCAGTGCGGGGGTGGGGGAGACCCAGTACTTC
CDR3: CASSAGVGETQYF

size: -
J: TRBJ1-4
D: -
V: TRBV28
DNA: TGTGCCAGCAGTTCCTCAGGGGCGCGAAAACTGTTTTTT
CDR3: CASSSSGARKLFF

size: -
J: TRBJ1-2
D: TRBD1
V: TRBV19
DNA: TGTGCCAGTAGAACCAGGGGGGCCGCCGATGGCTACACCTTC
CDR3: CASRTRGAADGYTF

size: -
J: TRBJ2-2
D: -
V: TRBV9
DNA: TGTGCCAGCAGCGTAGTGGGGGACACGAACACCGGGGAGCTGTTTTTT
CDR3: CASSVVGDTNTGELFF

size: -
J: TRBJ2-1
D: -
V: TRBV6-1
DNA: TGTGCCAGCAGTGATGGACGGGAGATAGGTGAGCAGTTCTTC
CDR3: CASSDGREIGEQFF

size: -
J: TRBJ2-5
D: TRBD2
V: TRBV7-9
DNA: TGTGCCAGCAGCTTAGTTAGCGGGAAAGAGACCCAGTACTTC
CDR3: CASSLVSGKETQYF

size: -
J: TRBJ1-4
D: -
V: TRBV7-8
DNA: TGTGCCAGCAGCGAGAATGGGTCCGAGGGTGAAAAACTGTTTTTT
CDR3: CASSENGSEGEKLFF

size: -
J: TRBJ2-2
D: TRBD1
V: TRBV29-1
DNA: TGCAGCGTCGGGACAGGGGCGGGGAACACCGGGGAGCTGTTTTTT
CDR3: CSVGTGAGNTGELFF

size: -
J: TRBJ1-5
D: -
V: TRBV13
DNA: TGTGCCAGCAGCTCACTCACAGGGCCCAGCAATCAGCCCCAGCATTTT
CDR3: CASSSLTGPSNQPQHF

size: -
J: TRBJ1-1
D: TRBD1
V: TRBV7-8
DNA: TGTGCCAGCAGCCCGAGACAGGGAAGAACTGAAGCTTTCTTT
CDR3: CASSPRQGRTEAFF

size: -
J: TRBJ2-7
D: TRBD2
V: TRBV6-5
DNA: TGTGCCAGCAGTTACTCGGCGAGCGGGAGGGGCTACGAGCAGTACTTC
CDR3: CASSYSASGRGYEQYF

size: -
J: TRBJ2-7
D: -
V: TRBV5-1
DNA: TGCGCCAGCAGCTTGTGGGGCAGGACCTTC
CDR3: CASSLWGRTF

size: -
J: TRBJ1-3
D: -
V: TRBV9
DNA: TGTGCCAGCAACAGGGCAGGAAACACCATATATTTT
CDR3: CASNRAGNTIYF

size: -
J: TRBJ2-3
D: -
V: TRBV2
DNA: TGTGCCAGCAGTTACAGGGAAGATACGCAGTATTTT
CDR3: CASSYREDTQYF

size: few
J: TRBJ2-1
D: -
V: TRBV4-2
DNA: TGTGCCAGCAGCCAAGACAGAGCGGCTATCCGGGGCAATGAGCAGTTCTTC
CDR3: CASSQDRAAIRGNEQFF

size: -
J: TRBJ1-4
D: -
V: TRBV9
DNA: TGTGCCAGCAGCCCTCCGGGTTCTAATGAAAAACTGTTTTTT
CDR3: CASSPPGSNEKLFF

size: once
J: TRBJ2-1
D: TRBD2
V: TRBV5-6
DNA: TGTGCCAGCAGCCTCAGGACTAGCGGTTTATACAATGAGCAGTTCTTC
CDR3: CASSLRTSGLYNEQFF

size: -
J: TRBJ1-4
D: -
V: TRBV30
DNA: TGTGCCTGGGGGTCGGGTTCCTCTAATGAAAAACTGTTTTTT
CDR3: CAWGSGSSNEKLFF

size: -
J: TRBJ2-5
D: TRBD1
V: TRBV18
DNA: TGTGCCAGCTCAACGGGCGGATGGACAGGGGGGAAAGAAGAGACCCAGTACTTC
CDR3: CASSTGGWTGGKEETQYF

size: -
J: TRBJ2-3
D: TRBD2
V: TRBV18
DNA: TGTGCCAGCTCACCACCTAGAGCGGGGGTGGCAGATACGCAGTATTTT
CDR3: CASSPPRAGVADTQYF

size: once
J: TRBJ2-1
D: -
V: TRBV4-1
DNA: TGCGCCAGCAGTCATCTTAGCTCCTACAATGAGCAGTTCTTC
CDR3: CASSHLSSYNEQFF

size: -
J: TRBJ2-7
D: -
V: TRBV6-5
DNA: TGTGCCAGCAGTTACTCTGCCGGACAGCTATACGAGCAGTACTTC
CDR3: CASSYSAGQLYEQYF

size: once
J: TRBJ2-3
D: TRBD2
V: TRBV4-2
DNA: TGTGCCAGCAGCCAGCGGGAGGACACAGATACGCAGTATTTT
CDR3: CASSQREDTDTQYF

size: -
J: TRBJ1-5
D: TRBD1
V: TRBV4-1
DNA: TGCGCCAGCAGCCAAGAGGTCCGTTCCGGGACAGCATACGGTCAGCCCCAGCATTTT
CDR3: CASSQEVRSGTAYGQPQHF

size: -
J: TRBJ1-3
D: -
V: TRBV29-1
DNA: TGCAGCGTTGCCTCTTCTGGAAACACCATATATTTT
CDR3: CSVASSGNTIYF

size: -
J: TRBJ2-7
D: -
V: TRBV11-2
DNA: TGTGCCAGCAGCCCTACAGGGAGAGGGGCCTACGAGCAGTACTTC
CDR3: CASSPTGRGAYEQYF

size: -
J: TRBJ2-7
D: -
V: TRBV29-1
DNA: TGCAGCGTCCTCGGAGACTACGAGCAGTACTTC
CDR3: CSVLGDYEQYF

size: -
J: TRBJ2-1
D: TRBD1
V: TRBV5-4
DNA: TGTGCCAGCAGCCCGAGGACAGGGAACGATGAGCAGTTCTTC
CDR3: CASSPRTGNDEQFF

size: -
J: TRBJ1-1
D: -
V: TRBV5-1
DNA: TGCGCCAGCAGCTTGGAAGGGACTGGAGCTTTCTTT
CDR3: CASSLEGTGAFF

size: once
J: TRBJ2-7
D: TRBD1
V: TRBV6-5
DNA: TGTGCCAGCAGAAACCGGGACAGGGGGGTACTCGAGCAGTACTTC
CDR3: CASRNRDRGVLEQYF

size: medium-sized
J: TRBJ1-4
D: -
V: TRBV5-6
DNA: TGTGCCAGCAGCTTGGTCAGGGAAGAAAAACTGTTTTTT
CDR3: CASSLVREEKLFF

size: -
J: TRBJ1-1
D: -
V: TRBV7-3
DNA: TGTGCCAGCAGCTTAGGGGGGTTAGCTGAAGCTTTCTTT
CDR3: CASSLGGLAEAFF

size: few
J: TRBJ1-5
D: -
V: TRBV19
DNA: TGTGCCAGTAGTATTGGCAGGGATAATCAGCCCCAGCATTTT
CDR3: CASSIGRDNQPQHF

size: -
J: TRBJ1-4
D: -
V: TRBV30
DNA: TGTGCCTCGAGTGGGATCGACCCAGGGAAGGGAACTAATGAAAAACTGTTTTTT
CDR3: CASSGIDPGKGTNEKLFF

size: -
J: TRBJ1-2
D: -
V: TRBV25-1
DNA: TGTGCCAGCAGTGCGAGGTATGGCTACACCTTC
CDR3: CASSARYGYTF